The 3 T cell receptor beta chains below all came from one sample that was sequenced in a study of cytomegalovirus exposure and HLA in healthy donors. This PCR relied on a set of 60 Vbeta primers and 13 Jbeta primers. Method: immunoSEQ multiplex PCR; TCRdb's copy keeps in-frame clones and lacks some. This repertoire shows some 150,000 clones, almost 80% found once; its top ten account for 6.7%. The sequencing sample was made of PBMCs. These receptors were taken from a woman aged 40 to 50 in good health and CMV-seropositive.

This chain links TRBV28 with TRBJ2-3; 7 bases map to TRBD2. Germline assignment: CDR1 MDHEN and CDR2 SYDVKM. V shed 2 bases and J 9 bases; nucleotides not matched to a gene: 8. CDR3 length: 14 residues. In nucleotides, the CDR3 is TGTGCCAGCAGTTTAGTACTCATCGGGGGGACGCAGTATTTT. It translates to CASSLVLIGGTQYF.

The chain uses TRBV28 and TRBJ1-2, with 7 bases that match TRBD1. The CDR3 contains 14 residues. Germline-derived CDR1 and CDR2 are MDHEN and SYDVKM. The ends lost 6 bases at V and 4 bases at J; junction bases unmatched: 8. The chain's CDR3 is CASSPEDRFYGYTF. The CDR3 region has the DNA TGTGCCAGCAGCCCAGAGGACAGGTTCTATGGCTACACCTTC.

This chain joins TRBV28 and TRBJ1-4; D gene unclear. The CDR3 consists of 13 residues. Trimming took 1 base from V and 8 from J, leaving 8 bases between them. Germline V gene sequence: CDR1 MDHEN, CDR2 SYDVKM. CDR3: CASSLYGREKLFF. CDR3 bases: TGTGCCAGCAGTTTATATGGCCGAGAAAAACTGTTTTTT. Based on the CDR3 plus reference TRBV28 and TRBJ1-4, the full variable domain is DVKVTQSSRYLVKRTGEKVFLECVQDMDHENMFWYRQDPGLGLRLIYFSYDVKMKEKGDIPEGYSVSREKKERFSLILESASTNQTSMYLCASSLYGREKLFFGSGTQLSVL.